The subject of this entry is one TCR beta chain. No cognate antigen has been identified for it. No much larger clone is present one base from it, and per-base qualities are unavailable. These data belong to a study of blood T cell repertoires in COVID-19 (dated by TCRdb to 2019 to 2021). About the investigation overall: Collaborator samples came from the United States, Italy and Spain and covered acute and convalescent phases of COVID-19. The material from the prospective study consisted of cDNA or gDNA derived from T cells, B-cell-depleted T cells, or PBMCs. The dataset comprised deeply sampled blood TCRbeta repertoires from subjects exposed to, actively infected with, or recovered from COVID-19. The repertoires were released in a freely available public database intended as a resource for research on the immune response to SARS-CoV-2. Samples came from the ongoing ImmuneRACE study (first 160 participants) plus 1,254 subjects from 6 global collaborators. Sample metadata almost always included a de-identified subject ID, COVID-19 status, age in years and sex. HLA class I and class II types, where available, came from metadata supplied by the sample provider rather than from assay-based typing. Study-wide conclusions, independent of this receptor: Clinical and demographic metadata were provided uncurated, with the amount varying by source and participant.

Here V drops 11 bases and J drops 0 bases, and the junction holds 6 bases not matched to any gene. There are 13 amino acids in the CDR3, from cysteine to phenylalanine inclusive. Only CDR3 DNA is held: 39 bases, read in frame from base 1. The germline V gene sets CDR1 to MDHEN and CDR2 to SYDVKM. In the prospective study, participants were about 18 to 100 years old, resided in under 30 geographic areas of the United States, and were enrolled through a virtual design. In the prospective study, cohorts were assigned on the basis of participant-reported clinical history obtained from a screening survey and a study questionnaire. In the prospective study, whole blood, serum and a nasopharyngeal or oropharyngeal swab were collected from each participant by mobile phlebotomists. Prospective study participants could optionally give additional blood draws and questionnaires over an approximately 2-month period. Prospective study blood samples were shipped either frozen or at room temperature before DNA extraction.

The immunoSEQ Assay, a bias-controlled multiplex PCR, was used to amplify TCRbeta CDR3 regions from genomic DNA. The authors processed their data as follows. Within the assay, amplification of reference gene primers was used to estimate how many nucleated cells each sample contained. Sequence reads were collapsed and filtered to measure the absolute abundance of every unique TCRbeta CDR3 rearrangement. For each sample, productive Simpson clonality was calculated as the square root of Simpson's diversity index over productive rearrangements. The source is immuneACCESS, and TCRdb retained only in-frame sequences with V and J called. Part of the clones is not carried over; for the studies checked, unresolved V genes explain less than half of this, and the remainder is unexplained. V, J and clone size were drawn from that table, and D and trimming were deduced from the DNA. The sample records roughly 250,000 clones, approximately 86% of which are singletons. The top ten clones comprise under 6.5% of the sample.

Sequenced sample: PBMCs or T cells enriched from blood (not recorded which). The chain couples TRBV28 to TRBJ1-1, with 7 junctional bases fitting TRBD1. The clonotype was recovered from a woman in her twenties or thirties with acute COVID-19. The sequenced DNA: TGTGCCGGAATGGGACAGATGAACACTGAAGCTTTCTTT. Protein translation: CAGMGQMNTEAFF.